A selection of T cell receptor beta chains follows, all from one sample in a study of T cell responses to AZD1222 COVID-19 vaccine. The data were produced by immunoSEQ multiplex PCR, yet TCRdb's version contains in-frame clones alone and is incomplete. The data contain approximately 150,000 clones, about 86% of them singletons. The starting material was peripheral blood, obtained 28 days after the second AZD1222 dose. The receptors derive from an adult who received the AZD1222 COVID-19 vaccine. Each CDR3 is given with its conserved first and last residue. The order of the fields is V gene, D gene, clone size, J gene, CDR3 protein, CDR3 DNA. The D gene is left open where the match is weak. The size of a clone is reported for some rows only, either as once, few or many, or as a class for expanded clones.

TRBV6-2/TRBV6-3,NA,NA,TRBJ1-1,CASSYSGGNTEAFF,TGTGCCAGCAGTTACTCCGGGGGGAACACTGAAGCTTTCTTT
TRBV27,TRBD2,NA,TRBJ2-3,CASNTRGGADTQYF,TGTGCCAGCAACACCCGGGGAGGGGCAGATACGCAGTATTTT
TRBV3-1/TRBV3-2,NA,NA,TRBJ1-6,CASSQGTGRLRNSPLHF,TGTGCCAGCAGCCAAGGAACGGGGCGGCTTAGGAATTCACCCCTCCACTTT
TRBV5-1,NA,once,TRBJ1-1,CASSPRQSREAFF,TGCGCCAGCAGCCCGAGACAGTCCCGGGAAGCTTTCTTT
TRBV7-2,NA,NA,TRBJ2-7,CASSLAQGGGEQYF,TGTGCCAGCAGCTTAGCCCAGGGAGGAGGCGAGCAGTACTTC
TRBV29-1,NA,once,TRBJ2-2,CSVEEQVNTGELFF,TGCAGCGTTGAAGAACAGGTGAACACCGGGGAGCTGTTTTTT
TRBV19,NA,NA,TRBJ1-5,CASQVAWGGSSNQPQHF,TGTGCAAGTCAGGTGGCTTGGGGGGGGAGTAGCAATCAGCCCCAGCATTTT
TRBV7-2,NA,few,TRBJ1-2,CASSFQFSSSYGYTF,TGTGCCAGCAGCTTTCAGTTCTCCTCGTCTTATGGCTACACCTTC
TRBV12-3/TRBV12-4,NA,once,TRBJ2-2,CASSSGPTGELFF,TGTGCCAGCAGCTCAGGACCCACCGGGGAGCTGTTTTTT
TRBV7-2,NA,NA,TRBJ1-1,CASSANQGGTEAFF,TGTGCCAGCAGCGCTAATCAAGGGGGCACTGAAGCTTTCTTT
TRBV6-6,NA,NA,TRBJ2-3,CASSYIQVEALDF,TGTGCCAGCAGTTACATACAAGTGGAGGCCCTGGATTTT
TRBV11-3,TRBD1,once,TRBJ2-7,CASSLQGADYEQYF,TGTGCCAGCAGCTTACAGGGGGCCGATTACGAGCAGTACTTC
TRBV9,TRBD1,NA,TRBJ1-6,CASSVAGQNNSPLHF,TGTGCCAGCAGCGTAGCGGGACAGAATAATTCACCCCTCCACTTT
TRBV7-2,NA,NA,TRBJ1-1,CASSLDGSRTEAFF,TGTGCCAGCAGCTTAGACGGTAGCCGTACTGAAGCTTTCTTT
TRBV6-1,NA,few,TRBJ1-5,CASSEYLENQPQHF,TGTGCCAGCAGTGAATATTTGGAAAATCAGCCCCAGCATTTT
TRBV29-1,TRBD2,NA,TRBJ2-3,CSVDQRDPPDTQYF,TGCAGCGTCGACCAGCGGGATCCTCCAGATACGCAGTATTTT
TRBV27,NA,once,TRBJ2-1,CASSLVPAMQANEQFF,TGTGCCAGCAGTTTAGTTCCGGCTATGCAGGCCAATGAGCAGTTCTTC
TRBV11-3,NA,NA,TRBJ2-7,CASSLGVVDTYEQYF,TGTGCCAGCAGCTTAGGGGTCGTTGATACCTACGAGCAGTACTTC
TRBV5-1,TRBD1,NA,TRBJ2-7,CASRQAYRGMRNEQYF,TGCGCCAGCAGGCAAGCATACAGGGGGATGCGAAACGAGCAGTACTTC
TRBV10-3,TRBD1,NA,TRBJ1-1,CAISESEGRAGGGIEAFF,TGTGCCATCAGTGAGTCGGAGGGAAGGGCAGGGGGTGGAATTGAAGCTTTCTTT
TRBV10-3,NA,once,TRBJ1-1,CAISDPTERTEAFF,TGTGCCATCAGCGACCCGACGGAACGGACTGAAGCTTTCTTT
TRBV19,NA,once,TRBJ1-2,CASRAPTRGLYGYTF,TGTGCCAGTCGAGCCCCTACAAGGGGCCTCTATGGCTACACCTTC
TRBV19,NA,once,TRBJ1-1,CASSIPLDWAATEAFF,TGTGCCAGTAGTATACCCCTCGATTGGGCGGCGACTGAAGCTTTCTTT
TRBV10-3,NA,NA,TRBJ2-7,CATEAGKQVGEQYF,TGTGCCACGGAGGCCGGGAAACAGGTTGGCGAGCAGTACTTC
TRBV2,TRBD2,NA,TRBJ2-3,CATQTSPSTDTQYF,TGTGCCACACAGACTAGCCCGAGCACAGATACGCAGTATTTT
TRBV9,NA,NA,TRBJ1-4,CASSLTTGPNGREKLFF,TGTGCCAGCAGCCTTACTACCGGGCCAAACGGGAGGGAAAAACTGTTTTTT
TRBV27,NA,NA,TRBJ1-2,CASSFSAGAYGYTF,TGTGCCAGCAGTTTCTCGGCAGGCGCCTATGGCTACACCTTC
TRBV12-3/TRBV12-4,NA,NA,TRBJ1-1,CASTVGNTEAFF,TGTGCCAGCACAGTGGGGAACACTGAAGCTTTCTTT
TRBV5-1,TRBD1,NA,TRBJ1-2,CASSLEGQAFYGYTF,TGCGCCAGCAGCTTGGAAGGACAGGCCTTCTATGGCTACACCTTC
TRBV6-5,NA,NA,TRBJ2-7,CASIPPDRDYEQYF,TGTGCCAGCATCCCTCCGGACAGAGACTACGAGCAGTACTTC
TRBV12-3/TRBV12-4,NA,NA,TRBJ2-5,CASSWVGETQYF,TGTGCCAGCAGTTGGGTCGGGGAGACCCAGTACTTC
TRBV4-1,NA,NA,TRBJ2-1,CASSQDLNYPYNEQFF,TGCGCCAGCAGCCAAGATCTAAACTATCCCTACAATGAGCAGTTCTTC
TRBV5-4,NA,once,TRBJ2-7,CASSGRTSYEQYF,TGTGCCAGCAGCGGGCGTACTAGCTACGAGCAGTACTTC
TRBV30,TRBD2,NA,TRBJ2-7,CAWSGFFSLLAGEENNEQYF,TGTGCCTGGAGTGGTTTTTTTTCGTTGCTAGCGGGAGAAGAGAACAACGAGCAGTACTTC
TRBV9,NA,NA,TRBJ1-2,CASSVATRGGGYTF,TGTGCCAGCAGCGTAGCTACTAGGGGCGGAGGCTACACCTTC
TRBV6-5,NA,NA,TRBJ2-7,CASRVQASYEQYF,TGTGCCAGCCGCGTACAGGCCTCCTACGAGCAGTACTTC
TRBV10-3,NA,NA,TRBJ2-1,CAISEEGEDNEQFF,TGTGCCATCAGTGAGGAGGGGGAGGACAATGAGCAGTTCTTC
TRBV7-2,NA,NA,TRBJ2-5,CASSLAGGRQETQYF,TGTGCCAGCAGCTTAGCGGGGGGCAGACAAGAGACCCAGTACTTC
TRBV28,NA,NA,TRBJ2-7,CASRDLASNTYEQYF,TGTGCCAGCAGAGACCTCGCTAGCAACACATACGAGCAGTACTTC
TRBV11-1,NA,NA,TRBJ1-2,CASSPGGNYGYTF,TGTGCCAGCAGCCCCGGCGGAAACTATGGCTACACCTTC
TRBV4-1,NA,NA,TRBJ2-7,CASSQGGSYEQYF,TGCGCCAGCAGCCAAGGGGGCAGCTACGAGCAGTACTTC
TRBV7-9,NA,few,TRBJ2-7,CASSLEGSGDEQYF,TGTGCCAGCAGCTTGGAAGGGAGTGGAGACGAGCAGTACTTC
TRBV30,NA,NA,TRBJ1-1,CAWSIGNTEAFF,TGTGCCTGGAGTATAGGGAACACTGAAGCTTTCTTT
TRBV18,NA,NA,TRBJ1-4,CASSPFENEKLFF,TGTGCCAGCTCACCATTTGAGAATGAAAAACTGTTTTTT
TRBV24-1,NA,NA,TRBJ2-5,CATLEVSGGLPRDKTQYF,TGTGCCACCCTGGAGGTTAGCGGAGGGTTGCCTCGGGATAAGACCCAGTACTTC
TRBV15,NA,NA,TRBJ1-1,CATSHSGERNTEAFF,TGTGCCACCAGCCACTCTGGGGAGCGGAACACTGAAGCTTTCTTT
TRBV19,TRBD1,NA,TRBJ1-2,CASAAGQGLNYGYTF,TGTGCCAGTGCCGCGGGACAGGGGTTAAACTATGGCTACACCTTC
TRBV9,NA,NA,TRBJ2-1,CASSKPGPNEQFF,TGTGCCAGCAGCAAACCAGGGCCTAATGAGCAGTTCTTC
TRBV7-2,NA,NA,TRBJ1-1,CASTTQGGTHTEAFF,TGTGCCAGCACCACCCAGGGCGGGACCCACACTGAAGCTTTCTTT
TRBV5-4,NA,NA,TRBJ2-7,CASSRVGEQYF,TGTGCCAGCAGCCGAGTTGGGGAGCAGTACTTC
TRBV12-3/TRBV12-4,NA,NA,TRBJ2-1,CASSFGLNEQFF,TGTGCCAGCAGTTTCGGACTCAATGAGCAGTTCTTC
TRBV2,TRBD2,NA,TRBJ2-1,CASEAGALYNEQFF,TGTGCCAGCGAAGCGGGGGCCCTCTACAATGAGCAGTTCTTC
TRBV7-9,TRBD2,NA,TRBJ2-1,CASSLAPGLAGNEQFF,TGTGCCAGCAGCTTAGCTCCGGGACTAGCTGGAAATGAGCAGTTCTTC
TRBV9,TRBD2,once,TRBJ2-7,CASSVAAGLAGEQYF,TGTGCCAGCAGCGTAGCGGCGGGACTAGCTGGCGAGCAGTACTTC
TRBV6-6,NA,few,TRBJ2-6,CASSLWTRAYSGANVLTF,TGTGCCAGCAGTCTTTGGACACGGGCTTACTCTGGGGCCAACGTCCTGACTTTC
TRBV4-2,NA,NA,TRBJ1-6,CASSQEGPSSYNSPLHF,TGTGCCAGCAGCCAAGAGGGGCCGAGCTCCTATAATTCACCCCTCCACTTT
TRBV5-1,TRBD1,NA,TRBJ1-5,CASSLDGTGTQPQHF,TGCGCCAGCAGCTTGGACGGGACAGGGACTCAGCCCCAGCATTTT